This paragraph covers one T cell receptor (beta chain) sequence. Germline-derived CDR1 and CDR2 are SNHLY and FYNNEI. The CDR3 runs 15 residues. The V segment lost 5 bases and the J segment 6 bases; nucleotides outside the gene matches: 8. As processed by the authors: Amplification with reference gene primers provided the estimates of nucleated cell counts. This table comes from immunoSEQ multiplex PCR, and its TCRdb copy is limited to in-frame clones, with some not included. Clone size and the V and J calls come from that table; the DNA yielded D and trimming. Altogether 35,000 to 45,000 clones are present, about 82% being singletons, with the ten largest covering approximately 15%. The sample originates from a study of blood T cell repertoires in COVID-19. About the research overall: From the United States, Italy and Spain came samples of acute and convalescent COVID-19. T cells, B-cell-depleted T cells, or PBMCs supplied cDNA or gDNA.

The clonotype comes from a human donor in a cohort sampled during active COVID-19. The sequenced material came from peripheral blood. The chain couples TRBV2 to TRBJ1-5; 9 bases fit TRBD1. The CDR3: CASSTGTGSIQPQHF. The CDR3 coding sequence is TGTGCCAGCAGTACCGGGACAGGGTCAATTCAGCCCCAGCATTTT.